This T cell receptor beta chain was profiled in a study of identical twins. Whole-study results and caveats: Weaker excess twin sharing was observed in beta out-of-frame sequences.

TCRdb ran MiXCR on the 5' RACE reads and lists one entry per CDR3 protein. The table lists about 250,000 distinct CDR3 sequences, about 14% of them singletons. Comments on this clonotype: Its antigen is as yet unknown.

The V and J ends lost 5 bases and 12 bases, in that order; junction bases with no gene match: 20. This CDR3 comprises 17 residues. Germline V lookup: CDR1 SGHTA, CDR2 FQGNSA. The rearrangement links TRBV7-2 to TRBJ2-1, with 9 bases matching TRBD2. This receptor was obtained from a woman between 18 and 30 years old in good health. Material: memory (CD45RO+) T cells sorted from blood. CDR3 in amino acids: CASSPPLGLAGSLRQFF. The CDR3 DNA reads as TGTGCCAGCAGCCCGCCCCTGGGGCTAGCGGGATCACTGAGGCAGTTCTTC.